Listed below are T cell receptor beta chains from one sample, sequenced in a study of CD8 T cells in ankylosing spondylitis. TCRdb processed the 5' RACE reads anew with MiXCR; each CDR3 protein has one entry. The table includes just over 300,000 distinct CDR3 sequences, about a fifth detected once. Sequencing input: blood, either unsorted or a sorted T cell fraction (not recorded which). The origin of the receptors is a female donor with ankylosing spondylitis or in good health (not recorded which). The CDR3 runs from the conserved cysteine through the conserved F or W. Fields, in order: clone size, V gene, D gene, J gene, CDR3 DNA, CDR3 protein. The D gene is left open where the match is weak. Clone sizes are given selectively: once, few, many, or a class where the clone is expanded.

clone size: -
V gene: TRBV25-1
D gene: -
J gene: TRBJ2-7
CDR3 DNA: TGTGCCAGCGGTAGCGCCTACGAGCAGTACTTC
CDR3 protein: CASGSAYEQYF

clone size: -
V gene: TRBV24-1
D gene: TRBD1
J gene: TRBJ2-5
CDR3 DNA: TGTGCCACCAGTGAATCACCTACCGGGACAGGGGTAGAGACCCAGTACTTC
CDR3 protein: CATSESPTGTGVETQYF

clone size: few
V gene: TRBV20-1
D gene: TRBD2
J gene: TRBJ2-5
CDR3 DNA: TGCAGCTATCATATCGGGGGGCAAGAGACCCAGTACTTC
CDR3 protein: CSYHIGGQETQYF

clone size: few
V gene: TRBV12-3/TRBV12-4
D gene: TRBD1
J gene: TRBJ1-5
CDR3 DNA: TGTGCCAGCAGTGCCGACAGGGTCGGGCAGCCCCAGCATTTT
CDR3 protein: CASSADRVGQPQHF

clone size: -
V gene: TRBV24-1
D gene: TRBD2
J gene: TRBJ2-1
CDR3 DNA: TGTGCCACCAGTGATTTTCCGACTAGCGGGAGGCTGGGCGAGCAGTTCTTC
CDR3 protein: CATSDFPTSGRLGEQFF

clone size: -
V gene: TRBV5-1
D gene: TRBD2
J gene: TRBJ2-3
CDR3 DNA: TGCGCCAGCGGAAGGGGACTAGCGGGAGGATTCACAGATACGCAGTATTTT
CDR3 protein: CASGRGLAGGFTDTQYF

clone size: few
V gene: TRBV20-1
D gene: TRBD2
J gene: TRBJ2-1
CDR3 DNA: TGCAGTGCCTCACCTCCTTCGACTAGCGACTACAATGAGCAGTTCTTC
CDR3 protein: CSASPPSTSDYNEQFF

clone size: -
V gene: TRBV7-9
D gene: TRBD2
J gene: TRBJ2-5
CDR3 DNA: TGTGCCAGCAGCTTAGGACTAGCGGGAGGGCTGGAGACCCAGTACTTC
CDR3 protein: CASSLGLAGGLETQYF

clone size: few
V gene: TRBV7-8
D gene: TRBD1
J gene: TRBJ2-1
CDR3 DNA: TGTGCCAGCAGCCCCGGGACAGTCAAGGGTGAGCAGTTCTTC
CDR3 protein: CASSPGTVKGEQFF

clone size: -
V gene: TRBV7-2
D gene: -
J gene: TRBJ2-7
CDR3 DNA: TGTGCCAGCAGCTTATCCGGAGAGGTACGGTCGGGCGAGCAGTACTTC
CDR3 protein: CASSLSGEVRSGEQYF

clone size: -
V gene: TRBV6-1
D gene: -
J gene: TRBJ1-2
CDR3 DNA: TGTGCCAGCAGTGACGGACTAGCGGGCGGCGGAAACTATGGCTACACCTTC
CDR3 protein: CASSDGLAGGGNYGYTF

clone size: -
V gene: TRBV18
D gene: TRBD1
J gene: TRBJ2-1
CDR3 DNA: TGTGCCAGCTCTCCCAGGACAGGGGATTTCGATGAGCAGTTCTTC
CDR3 protein: CASSPRTGDFDEQFF

clone size: -
V gene: TRBV7-9
D gene: -
J gene: TRBJ2-1
CDR3 DNA: TGTGCCAGCAGCTCAGTCGGAGGGGGCGGAATCGATGAGCAGTTCTTC
CDR3 protein: CASSSVGGGGIDEQFF

clone size: few
V gene: TRBV15
D gene: TRBD1
J gene: TRBJ2-7
CDR3 DNA: TGTGCCACCAGCAGGGACAGGGGAGGCCGGGAGCAGTACTTC
CDR3 protein: CATSRDRGGREQYF

clone size: few
V gene: TRBV25-1
D gene: -
J gene: TRBJ1-1
CDR3 DNA: TGTGCCAGCATTGGACGGGAGAGGGATAACACTGAAGCTTTCTTT
CDR3 protein: CASIGRERDNTEAFF

clone size: many
V gene: TRBV20-1
D gene: TRBD2
J gene: TRBJ2-1
CDR3 DNA: TGCAGTGCTAGAAACCTAGCGGGAGGCCACAATGAGCAGTTCTTC
CDR3 protein: CSARNLAGGHNEQFF

clone size: many
V gene: TRBV7-2
D gene: -
J gene: TRBJ2-4
CDR3 DNA: TGTGCCAGCAGCTTAGAAGGTGCTAGAGGAGACATTCAGTACTTC
CDR3 protein: CASSLEGARGDIQYF

clone size: -
V gene: TRBV20-1
D gene: TRBD2
J gene: TRBJ2-5
CDR3 DNA: TGCAGTGCTAGGTCCAGACTAGCGGAAGAGACCCAGTACTTC
CDR3 protein: CSARSRLAEETQYF

clone size: -
V gene: TRBV20-1
D gene: TRBD2
J gene: TRBJ2-7
CDR3 DNA: TGCAGTGCTAGAGATAGAAGCGGGACCCTTCTTCAGTACTTC
CDR3 protein: CSARDRSGTLLQYF

clone size: few
V gene: TRBV7-9
D gene: -
J gene: TRBJ2-1
CDR3 DNA: TGTGCCAGCAGCTTAGCGTCGCCTTACAATGAGCAGTTCTTC
CDR3 protein: CASSLASPYNEQFF

clone size: few
V gene: TRBV7-9
D gene: -
J gene: TRBJ2-1
CDR3 DNA: TGTGCCAGCAGCTTAGCGACAGCTTACAATGAGCAGTTCTTC
CDR3 protein: CASSLATAYNEQFF

clone size: few
V gene: TRBV7-9
D gene: -
J gene: TRBJ2-7
CDR3 DNA: TGTGCCAGCAGCTTAACAGCCCTGGGCTACGAGCAGTACTTC
CDR3 protein: CASSLTALGYEQYF

clone size: many
V gene: TRBV12-3/TRBV12-4
D gene: -
J gene: TRBJ1-1
CDR3 DNA: TGTGCCAGCAGTGCTCGCAGAGAAGCTTTCTTT
CDR3 protein: CASSARREAFF

clone size: -
V gene: TRBV5-4
D gene: -
J gene: TRBJ2-7
CDR3 DNA: TGTGCCAGCAGCTTTAGGACAAGGGCCCTTTCGGACGAGCAGTACTTC
CDR3 protein: CASSFRTRALSDEQYF

clone size: many
V gene: TRBV29-1
D gene: TRBD1
J gene: TRBJ1-2
CDR3 DNA: TGCAGCGCTGGGACAGGGGGCTTTGGCTACACCTTC
CDR3 protein: CSAGTGGFGYTF

clone size: few
V gene: TRBV24-1
D gene: -
J gene: TRBJ2-5
CDR3 DNA: TGTGCCACCAGTGATATAGACTCCCTGTACCAAGAGACCCAGTACTTC
CDR3 protein: CATSDIDSLYQETQYF

clone size: -
V gene: TRBV6-1
D gene: -
J gene: TRBJ2-2
CDR3 DNA: TGTGCCAGCAGTGACCCTAACACCGGGGAGCTGTTTTTT
CDR3 protein: CASSDPNTGELFF

clone size: -
V gene: TRBV5-6
D gene: -
J gene: TRBJ2-7
CDR3 DNA: TGTGCCAGCACCCGATACGGAGGACCATCCTACGAGCAGTACTTC
CDR3 protein: CASTRYGGPSYEQYF

clone size: few
V gene: TRBV7-9
D gene: TRBD1
J gene: TRBJ2-3
CDR3 DNA: TGTGCCGGGACAGGGGGCCCAGATACGCAGTATTTT
CDR3 protein: CAGTGGPDTQYF

clone size: few
V gene: TRBV10-3
D gene: -
J gene: TRBJ1-6
CDR3 DNA: TGTGCCAGCGGGACCTTATCACCCCTCCACTTT
CDR3 protein: CASGTLSPLHF

clone size: -
V gene: TRBV6-1
D gene: -
J gene: TRBJ1-3
CDR3 DNA: TGTGCCAGCGGTGGACAGAGCTCTGGAAACACCATATATTTT
CDR3 protein: CASGGQSSGNTIYF

clone size: few
V gene: TRBV28
D gene: -
J gene: TRBJ1-2
CDR3 DNA: TGTGCCAGCACCCTTCTTGGACTGAAAGGCTACACCTTC
CDR3 protein: CASTLLGLKGYTF

clone size: few
V gene: TRBV5-1
D gene: TRBD2
J gene: TRBJ2-2
CDR3 DNA: TGCGCCAGCAGCGAACTAGCGGGAGACACCGGGGAGCTGTTTTTT
CDR3 protein: CASSELAGDTGELFF

clone size: few
V gene: TRBV20-1
D gene: -
J gene: TRBJ2-7
CDR3 DNA: TGCAGTGCTCCTCCCCCCACTAACTACGAGCAGTACTTC
CDR3 protein: CSAPPPTNYEQYF

clone size: -
V gene: TRBV7-9
D gene: TRBD2
J gene: TRBJ2-1
CDR3 DNA: TGTGCCAGCAGCCGGGCTAGCGGGAACAATGAGCAGTTCTTC
CDR3 protein: CASSRASGNNEQFF

clone size: few
V gene: TRBV11-2
D gene: -
J gene: TRBJ2-5
CDR3 DNA: TGTGCCAGCAGCCATAGATTCGGAGACGCTGGGGAGACCCAGTACTTC
CDR3 protein: CASSHRFGDAGETQYF

clone size: many
V gene: TRBV20-1
D gene: TRBD1
J gene: TRBJ1-2
CDR3 DNA: TGCAGTGCTAGGACTTCAGGGGGGAGATATGGCTACACCTTC
CDR3 protein: CSARTSGGRYGYTF